This note documents a single T cell receptor (beta chain) sequence. Its target is not known. CDR1 SGHTA and CDR2 FQGNSA come from the germline V gene. The CDR3 is 15 residues long. Trimming removed 4 bases from V and 0 bases from J; junction bases left unmatched: 6. All donors came from Russia, were Caucasian and healthy, and spanned ages roughly 6 to 95. This entry comes from a study of blood T cells in healthy people across ages. Combining a sample-barcoded 5' primer with a J-beta primer mix, a second PCR ran for about 7 to 11 cycles. TCRdb processed the 5' RACE reads anew with MiXCR; each CDR3 protein has one entry. This sample carries 800,000 or so distinct CDR3 sequences, around 68% of them seen once, and the ten largest clones take 28%. General study findings and limits: Versus aged donors, long-lived donors had higher diversity and more naive CD4+ cells.

J is TRBJ2-7 and V is TRBV7-2, with 7 bases lining up with TRBD1. This TCR was recovered from a man aged 25-45 years in good health. The sample comprised blood. The CDR3: CASSSGQPFSYEQYF. Here the CDR3 DNA reads TGTGCCAGCAGCTCGGGACAGCCCTTCTCCTACGAGCAGTACTTC.